The sequence of this T cell receptor beta chain was determined in a study of blood T cell repertoires in COVID-19. Across the whole study: Acute-phase and convalescent COVID-19 samples originated in the United States, Italy and Spain. In each case, the material was cDNA or gDNA derived from T cells, B-cell-depleted T cells, or PBMCs.

Methods used by the authors: The assay estimated nucleated cells by amplifying reference gene primers. Repertoires were generated with immunoSEQ multiplex PCR, while TCRdb's copy carries only in-frame clones and drops some. The V and J calls and clone size were taken over from that table, and D and trimming were inferred from the DNA. This sample has hundreds of thousands of clones; more than 70% occur once, and the top ten carry approximately 2.2%. The germline V gene encodes CDR1 LGHNA and CDR2 YSLEER. Trimming took 0 bases from V and 2 from J, leaving 7 bases between them. The CDR3 runs to 14 residues.

The V call is TRBV4-3, the J call TRBJ1-2; D remains unclear. Sequenced material: peripheral blood. This clonotype was sampled from a woman between 35 and 50 years old who had recovered from COVID-19. In DNA, the CDR3 is TGCGCCAGCAGCCAAGAGAGACAAAACTATGGCTACACCTTC. It specifies CASSQERQNYGYTF.